This T cell receptor (beta chain) was captured in a study of T cell responses to AZD1222 COVID-19 vaccine. For the study at large: Pooling was applied to second doses at about 4 or about 12 weeks.

Trimming shortened V by 5 bases and J by 0 bases, and 17 bases separated the two germline ends. CDR3 length equals 16 residues. Germline V gene lookup returns CDR1 SNHLY and CDR2 FYNNEI. Profiled with immunoSEQ multiplex PCR; TCRdb holds only in-frame clones, not every one. The table includes 120,000 or so clones, more than 80% detected once. With respect to this clone: Its matching antigen is unknown.

General study findings and limits: Spike as a whole was targeted by vaccine-associated CD4 TCRs, dominant at 160-218 and 743-854. Researchers took repertoire samples only after the peak T cell response had come. Two AZD1222 doses significantly raised spike-specific TCR breadth and depth over controls.

The sequences come from peripheral blood, collected on day 0 of AZD1222 vaccination. This sequence was found in an adult in good health. The rearrangement joins TRBV2 to TRBJ2-7; the D call may be TRBD1 or TRBD2 (5 bases each). CDR3: CASSWDGTPSSYEQYF. The CDR3 coding sequence is TGTGCCAGCAGTTGGGATGGGACCCCGAGCTCCTACGAGCAGTACTTC.